A single sample is the source of the 27 T cell receptor beta chains below, sequenced in a study of blood T cell repertoires in COVID-19. Sequenced by immunoSEQ multiplex PCR; TCRdb stores in-frame clones only, minus some. The sample shows around 140,000 clones, 80% to 90% of them seen only once. Sample: PBMCs or T cells enriched from blood (not recorded which). These receptor sequences come from a man in his forties or fifties with acute COVID-19.

The chain carries TRBV19 and TRBJ2-6, with 9 positions matching TRBD1. Germline CDR1 LNHDA, CDR2 SQIVND (reference sequence). This CDR3 contains 17 residues. Losses at the gene ends were 5 bases for V and 3 bases for J; bases not matched to a gene: 8. The CDR3 nucleotides read TGTGCCAGTAGTCGCGACAGGGGGATAGGTGGGGCCAACGTCCTGACTTTC. The encoded protein is CASSRDRGIGGANVLTF.

This clone occurred a few times. The chain uses TRBV5-1 and TRBJ2-5; perhaps TRBD1 as D (5 bases). The V end was cut by 3 bases, the J end by 4 bases, with 13 bases between. The CDR3 runs to 14 residues. Germline V gene sequence: CDR1 SGHRS, CDR2 YFSETQ. In nucleotides, the CDR3 is TGCGCCAGCAGCTGGAGCCAGGGTGCAGAGACCCAGTACTTC. Protein product: CASSWSQGAETQYF.

The chain combines TRBV19 with TRBJ1-4; 10 bases match TRBD1. The length of the CDR3 is 14 residues. With V trimmed by 3 bases and J by 7 bases, 2 bases remained unmatched. In germline, CDR1 is LNHDA, CDR2 SQIVND (reference sequence). The CDR3 DNA is TGTGCCAGTAGTATTCGGACAGGGGGTGAAAAACTGTTTTTT. Encoded protein: CASSIRTGGEKLFF.

The CDR3 region is CASTSRAGGQMYF. The CDR3 bases are TGCGCCAGCACCTCAAGAGCGGGAGGGCAAATGTACTTC. The J gene is TRBJ2-5, the V gene TRBV5-1, with 10 bases that match TRBD2. There are 13 residues in the CDR3. Germline V gives CDR1 SGHRS, CDR2 YFSETQ. V gave up 6 bases and J gave up 13 bases; unmatched junction bases: 12.

The rearrangement links TRBV27 to TRBJ1-1, with 9 bases aligning to TRBD1. Germline V gives CDR1 MNHEY, CDR2 SMNVEV (reference sequence). Trimming cost V 5 bases and J 3 bases; bases outside gene matches: 7. The CDR3 is 15 residues long. CDR3 coding DNA: TGTGCCAGCAGTACTCAACAGGGGGCACACACTGAAGCTTTCTTT. Its protein product is CASSTQQGAHTEAFF.

This chain links TRBV18 with TRBJ2-5, with D maybe TRBD2 (6 bases). This CDR3 region has 14 residues. Germline CDR1 and CDR2: KGHSH and LQKENI. Trimming shortened V by 3 bases and J by 1 base, and 9 bases separated the two germline ends. The CDR3 region has the DNA TGTGCCAGCTCACCTGCCGGGAGCCAAGAGACCCAGTACTTC. As protein: CASSPAGSQETQYF.

The chain recombines TRBV19 with TRBJ2-5; 9 positions match TRBD1. Per the germline V gene, CDR1 is LNHDA and CDR2 is SQIVND (reference sequence). V shed 4 bases, J shed 2 bases, and the junction held 5 bases outside the gene matches. The CDR3 is made up of 15 amino acids. The CDR3 loop is CASSRGGQGQETQYF. DNA of the CDR3: TGTGCCAGTAGTAGGGGGGGACAGGGTCAAGAGACCCAGTACTTC.

This rearrangement joins TRBV28 to TRBJ2-7; TRBD1 matches at 7 bases. The CDR3 is made up of 16 amino acids. V was pared by 2 bases and J by 2 bases, with 9 bases of the junction left unmatched. CDR1 is MDHEN, CDR2 SYDVKM, per germline. The CDR3 here is CASSLTGVLGTYEQYF. CDR3 sequence (DNA): TGTGCCAGCAGTTTAACAGGGGTTTTAGGAACCTACGAGCAGTACTTC. Looking up the rest from reference TRBV28 and TRBJ2-7 gives the full variable domain: DVKVTQSSRYLVKRTGEKVFLECVQDMDHENMFWYRQDPGLGLRLIYFSYDVKMKEKGDIPEGYSVSREKKERFSLILESASTNQTSMYLCASSLTGVLGTYEQYFGPGTRLTVT.

This chain connects TRBV27 to TRBJ1-5, with D possibly matching TRBD1 (6 bases). In germline, CDR1 is MNHEY, CDR2 SMNVEV (reference sequence). Trimming shortened V by 6 bases and J by 0 bases, and 21 bases separated the two germline ends. CDR3 length: 18 amino acids. The CDR3 region has the DNA TGTGCCAGCAGCGTAACAGGGTCTCCATCCCTTAGCAATCAGCCCCAGCATTTT. Translating gives CASSVTGSPSLSNQPQHF.

This sequence joins TRBV7-3 and TRBJ2-1, with 12 nucleotides matching TRBD2. Unmatched junction bases numbered 4, after V lost 4 bases and J lost 6 bases. The CDR3 contains 15 residues. The V gene's germline CDR1 is SGHTA and CDR2 FQGTGA. CDR3 nucleotide sequence: TGTGCCAGCAGCTCCGGACTAGCGGGGCTCAATGAGCAGTTCTTC. Protein product: CASSSGLAGLNEQFF.

The V and J genes are TRBV11-1 and TRBJ2-7; the D is unclear. The CDR3 is made up of 12 amino acids. Trimming took off 3 bases at V and 7 bases at J, with 10 bases between the two ends. CDR1 and CDR2 (germline): SGHAT, FQDESV (reference sequence). The CDR3 nucleotides are TGTGCCAGCAGCTTTACGGGTTTAGAGCAGTACTTC. It yields the protein CASSFTGLEQYF. Variable domain in full (rest from reference TRBV11-1 and TRBJ2-7): EAEVAQSPRYKITEKSQAVAFWCDPISGHATLYWYRQILGQGPELLVQFQDESVVDDSQLPKDRFSAERLKGVDSTLKIQPAELGDSAMYLCASSFTGLEQYFGPGTRLTVT.

This chain links TRBV7-2 with TRBJ2-5; TRBD1 agrees at 9 bases. Germline trimming cut 4 bases from V and 5 bases from J; bases unmatched to any gene: 5. The germline CDR1 and CDR2 sequences are SGHTA and FQGNSA. There are 14 residues in the CDR3. CDR3 sequence: CASSSGTGLETQYF. DNA for the CDR3: TGTGCCAGCAGCTCCGGGACAGGGTTGGAGACCCAGTACTTC.

The rearrangement joins TRBV25-1 to TRBJ1-1; no definite D call. The CDR3 extends over 13 amino acids. V was cut by 3 bases and J by 0 bases, with 5 bases left in between. Germline CDR1 reads MGHDK; CDR2 reads SYGVNS. The CDR3 nucleotides are TGTGCCAGCAGTGACAGGATGAACACTGAAGCTTTCTTT. Residues: CASSDRMNTEAFF.

This clone was seen a single time. This chain joins TRBV6-1 and TRBJ2-7, with 9 bases that match TRBD1. The germline CDR1 and CDR2 sequences are MNHNS and SASEGT. J was trimmed by 1 base and V by 0 bases; bases with no gene match: 1. The CDR3 runs to 15 residues. This CDR3 is CASSEAGTGSYEQYF. In DNA form, the CDR3 reads TGTGCCAGCAGTGAAGCGGGGACAGGGTCCTACGAGCAGTACTTC.

For the CDR3, the DNA is TGTGCCAGCCGGGACAGAATAACAGATACGCAGTATTTT. It translates to CASRDRITDTQYF. The chain couples TRBV19 to TRBJ2-3; TRBD1 aligns across 7 bases. V gave up 9 bases and J gave up 3 bases; unmatched junction bases: 6. The CDR3 has 13 residues. In germline, CDR1 is LNHDA, CDR2 SQIVND (reference sequence).

This clone was seen a handful of times. V is TRBV9 and J is TRBJ1-6; TRBD1 matches at 8 bases. The CDR3 is made up of 16 amino acids. V shed 1 base and J 8 bases; nucleotides not matched to a gene: 8. Germline V gene data show CDR1 as SGDLS and CDR2 as YYNGEE. DNA for the CDR3: TGTGCCAGCAGCGTATCTCCGGACAGGGCCGATTCACCCCTCCACTTT. The encoded protein is CASSVSPDRADSPLHF.

The chain recombines TRBV5-1 with TRBJ1-4; 9 bases align to TRBD1. This CDR3 contains 15 residues. V trimming: 2 bases; J trimming: 5 bases; junction bases outside the gene matches: 4. The V gene's germline CDR1 is SGHRS and CDR2 YFSETQ. CDR3 in amino acids: CASSLNRGLNEKLFF. The CDR3 region has the DNA TGCGCCAGCAGCTTAAACAGGGGGCTGAATGAAAAACTGTTTTTT.

V gene TRBV7-9 combines with J gene TRBJ2-2; D perhaps matches TRBD2 (6 bases). Germline CDR1 reads SEHNR; CDR2 reads FQNEAQ (reference sequence). The CDR3 spans 17 residues. The germline V and J ends were trimmed by 4 bases and 1 base, with 16 bases remaining between them. Here the CDR3 reads CASSSPPGLLNTGELFF. CDR3 nucleotide sequence: TGTGCCAGCAGCTCTCCACCGGGACTCTTGAACACCGGGGAGCTGTTTTTT.

This clone is medium-sized. V and J are TRBV29-1 and TRBJ2-1, with 9 bases identical to TRBD2. Trimming at V came to 2 bases and at J to 7 bases, leaving 6 bases not matched to a gene. CDR1 and CDR2 from the germline V gene are SQVTM and ANQGSEA. This CDR3 region has 14 residues. Here the CDR3 DNA reads TGCAGCGTTGAATTTGGTAGCGGGAGTAATGAGCAGTTCTTC. This translates into CSVEFGSGSNEQFF.

J is TRBJ2-1 and V is TRBV18; D call uncertain. Germline CDR1 and CDR2: KGHSH and LQKENI. Trimming pared 3 bases from V and 5 bases from J, leaving 2 bases between. CDR3 length: 11 amino acids. The CDR3, as DNA: TGTGCCAGCTCACCCGACAATGAGCAGTTCTTC. Its protein product is CASSPDNEQFF.

The CDR3 protein is CASRLLMDRNTEAFF. As DNA, the CDR3 is TGTGCCAGCAGGCTTCTAATGGACAGGAACACTGAAGCTTTCTTT. The chain has TRBV28 and TRBJ1-1; a possible D gene is TRBD1 (6 bases). V lost 6 bases, J lost 1 base, and 15 bases lay in between. Germline CDR1 reads MDHEN; CDR2 reads SYDVKM. This CDR3 is 15 amino acids long.

This clone was seen a few times. This rearrangement joins TRBV4-2 to TRBJ1-5; the match to TRBD1 covers 8 bases. The germline gives CDR1 LGHNA, CDR2 YNFKEQ. J gave up 3 bases and V 4 bases, and 5 bases lay outside the gene matches. This CDR3 has 15 residues. The CDR3 DNA reads as TGTGCCAGCAGCCGTGGACAGGGTGACAATCAGCCCCAGCATTTT. This translates into CASSRGQGDNQPQHF.

This chain joins TRBV28 and TRBJ2-5, with 10 bases lining up with TRBD2. The CDR3 extends over 18 amino acids. Germline lookup yields CDR1 MDHEN and CDR2 SYDVKM. The V and J ends lost 6 bases and 5 bases, in that order; junction bases with no gene match: 18. The CDR3: CASSTGGWIGTSEETQYF. DNA for the CDR3: TGTGCCAGCAGCACCGGAGGTTGGATAGGGACTAGCGAGGAGACCCAGTACTTC.

This chain joins TRBV3-1 (or the pseudogene TRBV3-2) and TRBJ1-5; 7 positions agree with TRBD1. The CDR3 has 14 amino acids. CDR1 and CDR2 from the germline V gene are LGHDT and YNNKEL (reference sequence). After removal of 1 base from V and 4 bases from J, the junction contained 1 base not matched to a gene. The CDR3 reads CASSQAGGNQPQHF. Written as DNA, the CDR3 is TGTGCCAGCAGCCAAGCAGGGGGGAATCAGCCCCAGCATTTT.

This clone came up once. V gene TRBV4-1 combines with J gene TRBJ2-1; 11 nucleotides align to TRBD2. The germline gives CDR1 MGHRA, CDR2 YSYEKL. J was trimmed by 4 bases and V by 4 bases; bases with no gene match: 3. CDR3 length equals 15 residues. The CDR3 coding sequence is TGCGCCAGCAGCCCGGGGACTAGCGGTTACAATGAGCAGTTCTTC. Its protein is CASSPGTSGYNEQFF.

V is TRBV11-2 and J is TRBJ1-6, with 7 positions matching TRBD1. Germline values: CDR1 SGHAT, CDR2 FQNNGV. The V gene end was trimmed by 5 bases and the J gene end by 7 bases; junction bases not matched to a gene: 8. The CDR3 spans 15 residues. CDR3 DNA sequence: TGTGCCAGCAGCCCCCAGACAGGGAAGAATTCACCCCTCCACTTT. Its translation is CASSPQTGKNSPLHF.

The genes are TRBV7-9 and TRBJ2-3; possible D gene TRBD2, 6 bases. The CDR3 consists of 15 residues. V lost 8 bases and J lost 2, with 17 bases in between. Germline-derived CDR1 and CDR2 are SEHNR and FQNEAQ (reference sequence). The CDR3 DNA is TGTGCCAGCGCTGTGGGGCGGGAATTCACAGATACGCAGTATTTT. It specifies CASAVGREFTDTQYF.